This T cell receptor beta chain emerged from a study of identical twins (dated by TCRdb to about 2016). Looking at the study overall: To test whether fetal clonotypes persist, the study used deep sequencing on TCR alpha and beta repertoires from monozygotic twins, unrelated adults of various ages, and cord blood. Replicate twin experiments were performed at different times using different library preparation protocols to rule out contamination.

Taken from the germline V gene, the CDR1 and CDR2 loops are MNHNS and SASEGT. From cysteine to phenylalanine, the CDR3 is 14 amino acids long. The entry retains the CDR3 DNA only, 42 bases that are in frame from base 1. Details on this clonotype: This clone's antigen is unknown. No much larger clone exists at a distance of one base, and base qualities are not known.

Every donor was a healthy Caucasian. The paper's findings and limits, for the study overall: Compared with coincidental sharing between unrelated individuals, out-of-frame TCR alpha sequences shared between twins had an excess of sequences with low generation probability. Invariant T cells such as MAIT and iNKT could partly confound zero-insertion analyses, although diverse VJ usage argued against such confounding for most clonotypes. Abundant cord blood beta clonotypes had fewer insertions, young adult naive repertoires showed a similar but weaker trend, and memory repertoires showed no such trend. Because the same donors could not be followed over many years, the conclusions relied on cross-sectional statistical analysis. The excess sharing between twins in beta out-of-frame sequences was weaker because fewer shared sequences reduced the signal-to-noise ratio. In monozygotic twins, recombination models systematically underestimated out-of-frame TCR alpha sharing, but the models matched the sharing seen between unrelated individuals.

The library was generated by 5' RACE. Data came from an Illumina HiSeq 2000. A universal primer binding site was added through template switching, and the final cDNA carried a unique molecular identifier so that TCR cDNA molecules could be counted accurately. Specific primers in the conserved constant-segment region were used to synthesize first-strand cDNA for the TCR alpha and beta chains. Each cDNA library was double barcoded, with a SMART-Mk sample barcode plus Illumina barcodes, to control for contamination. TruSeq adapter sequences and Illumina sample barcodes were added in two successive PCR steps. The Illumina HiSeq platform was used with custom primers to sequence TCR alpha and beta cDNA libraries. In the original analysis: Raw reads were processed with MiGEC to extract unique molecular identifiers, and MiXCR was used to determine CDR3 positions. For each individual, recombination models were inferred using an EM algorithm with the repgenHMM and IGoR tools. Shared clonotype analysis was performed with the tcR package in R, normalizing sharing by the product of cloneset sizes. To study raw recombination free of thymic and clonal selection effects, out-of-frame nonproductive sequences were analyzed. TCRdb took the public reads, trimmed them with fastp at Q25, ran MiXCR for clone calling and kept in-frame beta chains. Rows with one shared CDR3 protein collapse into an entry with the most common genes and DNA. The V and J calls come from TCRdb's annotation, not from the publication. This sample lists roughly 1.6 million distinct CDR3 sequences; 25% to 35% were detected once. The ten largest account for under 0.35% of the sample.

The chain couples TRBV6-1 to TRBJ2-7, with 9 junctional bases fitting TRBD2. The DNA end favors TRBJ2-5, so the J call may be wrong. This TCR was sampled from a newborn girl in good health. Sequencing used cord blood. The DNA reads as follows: TGTGCCAGCCTTCGCGGGGGGGCGGGAGAGACCCAGTACTTC. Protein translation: CASLRGGAGETQYF.